This note documents a single T cell receptor (beta chain) sequence. What it binds is unknown. Germline CDR1 MNHNS, CDR2 SASEGT. The CDR3 loop spans 14 amino acids. Trimming left V 7 bases short and J 8 bases short, with 17 bases between. The data were obtained in a study of cytomegalovirus exposure and HLA in healthy donors. Across the whole study: Researchers previously reported finding some 110 million unique TCR beta sequences from roughly 180 million T cells.

Healthy donors of bone marrow made up the group. The primer mix had 60 Vbeta and 13 Jbeta primers. Sequencing used immunoSEQ multiplex PCR; TCRdb keeps in-frame clones, though not all of them. Found here are 150,000 or so clones, about three quarters of them singletons; the top ten hold around 7%. Study observations and caveats: Per a prior analysis, the majority of TCR beta V segments were productive roughly 87% or roughly 30% of the time. As a later analysis revealed, most CMV-associated TCR beta chains appeared HLA-restricted.

The J gene is TRBJ1-4, the V gene TRBV6-1; D gene uncertain. The origin of this receptor is a woman in her thirties or forties in good health and CMV-seropositive. Material: PBMCs. The CDR3 region has the DNA TGTGCCAGCAATACCGAGGGCGGTCGGGAAAAACTGTTTTTT. This codes for CASNTEGGREKLFF.